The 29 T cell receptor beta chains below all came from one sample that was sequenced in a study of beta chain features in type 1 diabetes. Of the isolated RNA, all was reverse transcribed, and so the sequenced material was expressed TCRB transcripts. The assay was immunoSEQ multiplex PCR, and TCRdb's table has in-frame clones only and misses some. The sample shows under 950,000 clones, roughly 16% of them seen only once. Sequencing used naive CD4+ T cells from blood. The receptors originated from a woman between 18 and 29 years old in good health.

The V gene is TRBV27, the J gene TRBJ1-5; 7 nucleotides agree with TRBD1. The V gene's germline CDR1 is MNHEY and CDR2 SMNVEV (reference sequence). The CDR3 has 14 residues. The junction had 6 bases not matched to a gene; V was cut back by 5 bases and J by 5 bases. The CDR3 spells CASSRGQDYQPQHF. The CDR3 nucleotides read TGTGCCAGCAGTCGTGGACAGGATTATCAGCCCCAGCATTTT.

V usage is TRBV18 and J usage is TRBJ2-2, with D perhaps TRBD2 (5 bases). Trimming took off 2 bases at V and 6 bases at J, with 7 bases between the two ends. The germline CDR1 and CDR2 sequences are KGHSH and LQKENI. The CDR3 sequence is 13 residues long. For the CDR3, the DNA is TGTGCCAGCTCACCAGGGAGCGCCGGGGAGCTGTTTTTT. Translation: CASSPGSAGELFF.

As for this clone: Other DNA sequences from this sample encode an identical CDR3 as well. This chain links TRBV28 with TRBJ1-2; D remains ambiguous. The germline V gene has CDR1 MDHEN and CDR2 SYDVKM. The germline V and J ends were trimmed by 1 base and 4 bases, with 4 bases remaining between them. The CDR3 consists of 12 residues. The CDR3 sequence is CASSLLSYGYTF. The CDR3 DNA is TGTGCCAGCAGTTTATTATCCTATGGCTACACCTTC.

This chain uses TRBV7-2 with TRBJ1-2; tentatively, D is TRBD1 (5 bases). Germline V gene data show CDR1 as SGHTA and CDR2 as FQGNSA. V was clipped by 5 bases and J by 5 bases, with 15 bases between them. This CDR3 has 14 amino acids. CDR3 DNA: TGTGCCAGCAGCCCCGGACAAGGCCCATATGGCTACACCTTC. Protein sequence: CASSPGQGPYGYTF.

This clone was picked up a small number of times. The CDR3: CASRRDGTDTQYF. The CDR3 DNA follows: TGTGCCAGCAGACGCGACGGGACAGATACGCAGTATTTT. J is TRBJ2-3 and V is TRBV6-5; D not resolved. The CDR3 has 13 residues. The germline V gene encodes CDR1 MNHEY and CDR2 SVGAGI. V lost 6 bases and J 3 bases, leaving 10 bases between the germline ends.

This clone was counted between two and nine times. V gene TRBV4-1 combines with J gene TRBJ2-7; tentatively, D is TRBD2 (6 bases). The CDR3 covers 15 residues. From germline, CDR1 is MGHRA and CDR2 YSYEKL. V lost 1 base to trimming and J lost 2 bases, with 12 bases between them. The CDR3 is CASSQGGTVTYEQYF. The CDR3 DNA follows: TGCGCCAGCAGCCAAGGAGGGACTGTCACCTACGAGCAGTACTTC.

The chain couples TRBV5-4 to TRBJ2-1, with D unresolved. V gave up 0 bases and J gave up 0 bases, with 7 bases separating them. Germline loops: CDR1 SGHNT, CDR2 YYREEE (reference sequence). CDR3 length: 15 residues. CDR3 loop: CASSLETSSYNEQFF. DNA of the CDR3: TGTGCCAGCAGCTTGGAGACGAGCTCCTACAATGAGCAGTTCTTC.

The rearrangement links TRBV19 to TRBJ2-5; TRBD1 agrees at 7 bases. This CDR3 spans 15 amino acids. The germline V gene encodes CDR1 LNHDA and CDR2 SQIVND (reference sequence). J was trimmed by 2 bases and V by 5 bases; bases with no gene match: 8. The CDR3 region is CASSRWTGPQETQYF. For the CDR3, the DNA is TGTGCCAGTAGTCGTTGGACAGGTCCGCAAGAGACCCAGTACTTC.

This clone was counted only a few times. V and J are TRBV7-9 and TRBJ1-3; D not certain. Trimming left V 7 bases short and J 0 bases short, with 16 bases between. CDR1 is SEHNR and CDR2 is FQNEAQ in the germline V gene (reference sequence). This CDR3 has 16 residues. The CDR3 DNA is TGTGCCAGCACGGATCCGACCGGAGCCTCTGGAAACACCATATATTTT. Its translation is CASTDPTGASGNTIYF.

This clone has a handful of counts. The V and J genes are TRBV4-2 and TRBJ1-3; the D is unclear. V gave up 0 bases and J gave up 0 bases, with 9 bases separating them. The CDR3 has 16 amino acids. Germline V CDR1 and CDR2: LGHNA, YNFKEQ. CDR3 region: CASSQDTPSSGNTIYF. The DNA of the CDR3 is TGTGCCAGCAGCCAAGATACCCCGAGCTCTGGAAACACCATATATTTT.

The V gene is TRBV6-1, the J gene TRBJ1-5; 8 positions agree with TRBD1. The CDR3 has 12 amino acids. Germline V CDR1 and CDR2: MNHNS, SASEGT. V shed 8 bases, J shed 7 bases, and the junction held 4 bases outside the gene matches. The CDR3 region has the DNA TGTGCCAGCGGAACAGGGGGGCAGCCCCAGCATTTT. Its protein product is CASGTGGQPQHF.

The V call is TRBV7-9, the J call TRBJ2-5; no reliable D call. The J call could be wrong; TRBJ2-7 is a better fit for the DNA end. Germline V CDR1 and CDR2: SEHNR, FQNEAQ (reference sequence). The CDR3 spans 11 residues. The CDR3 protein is CASSLFNEQYF. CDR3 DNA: TGTGCCAGCAGCTTATTCAACGAGCAGTACTTC.

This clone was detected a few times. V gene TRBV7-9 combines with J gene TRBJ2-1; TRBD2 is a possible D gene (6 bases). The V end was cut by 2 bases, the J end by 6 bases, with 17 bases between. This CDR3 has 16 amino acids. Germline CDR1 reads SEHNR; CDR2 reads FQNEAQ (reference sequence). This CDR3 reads CASSLLRGLGGNEQFF. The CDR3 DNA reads TGTGCCAGCAGCTTACTTCGGGGTCTCGGGGGCAATGAGCAGTTCTTC.

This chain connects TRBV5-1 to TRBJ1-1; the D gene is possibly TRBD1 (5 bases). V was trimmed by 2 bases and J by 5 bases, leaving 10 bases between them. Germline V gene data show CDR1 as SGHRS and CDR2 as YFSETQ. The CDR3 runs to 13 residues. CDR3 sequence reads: CASSFSGITEAFF. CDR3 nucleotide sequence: TGCGCCAGCAGCTTTTCAGGGATTACTGAAGCTTTCTTT. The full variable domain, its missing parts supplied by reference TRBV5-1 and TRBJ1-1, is KAGVTQTPRYLIKTRGQQVTLSCSPISGHRSVSWYQQTPGQGLQFLFEYFSETQRNKGNFPGRFSGRQFSNSRSEMNVSTLELGDSALYLCASSFSGITEAFFGQGTRLTVV.

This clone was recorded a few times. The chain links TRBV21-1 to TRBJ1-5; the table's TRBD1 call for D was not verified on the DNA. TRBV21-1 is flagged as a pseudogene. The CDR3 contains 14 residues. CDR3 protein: CASRQTGGCQPQHF. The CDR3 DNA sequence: TGTGCCAGCAGGCAGACAGGGGGCTGTCAGCCCCAGCATTTT.

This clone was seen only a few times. CDR3 coding DNA: TGTGCCACACGGCTAGCGGGAGAATCCTACGAGCAGTACTTC. Its translation: CATRLAGESYEQYF. The chain links TRBV15 to TRBJ2-7, with 10 positions matching TRBD2. Germline V gives CDR1 LNHNV, CDR2 YYDKDF (reference sequence). The CDR3 contains 14 residues. Trimming at V came to 9 bases and at J to 1 base, leaving 6 bases not matched to a gene.

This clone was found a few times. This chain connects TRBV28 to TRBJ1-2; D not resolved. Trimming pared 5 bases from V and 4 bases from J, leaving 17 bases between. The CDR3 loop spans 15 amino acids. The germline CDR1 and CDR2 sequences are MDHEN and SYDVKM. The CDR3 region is CASSLPVGNLYGYTF. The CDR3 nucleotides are TGTGCCAGCAGTCTCCCGGTGGGGAACCTCTATGGCTACACCTTC.

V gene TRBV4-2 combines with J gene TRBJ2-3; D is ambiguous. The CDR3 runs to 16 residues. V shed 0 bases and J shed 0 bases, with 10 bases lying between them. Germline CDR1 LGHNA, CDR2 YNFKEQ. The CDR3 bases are TGTGCCAGCAGCCAAGAATCATCGATTAGCACAGATACGCAGTATTTT. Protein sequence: CASSQESSISTDTQYF.

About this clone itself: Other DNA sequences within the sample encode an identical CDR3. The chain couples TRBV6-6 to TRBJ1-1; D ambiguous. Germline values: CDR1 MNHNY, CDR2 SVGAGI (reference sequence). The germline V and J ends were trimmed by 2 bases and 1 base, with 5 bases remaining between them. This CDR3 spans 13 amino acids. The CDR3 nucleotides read TGTGCCAGCAGTTACCCCGGGAACACTGAAGCTTTCTTT. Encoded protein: CASSYPGNTEAFF.

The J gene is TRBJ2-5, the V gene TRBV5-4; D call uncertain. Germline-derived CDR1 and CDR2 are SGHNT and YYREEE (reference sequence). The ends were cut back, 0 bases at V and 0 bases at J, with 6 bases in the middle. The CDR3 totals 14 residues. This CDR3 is CASSLVQNQETQYF. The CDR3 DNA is TGTGCCAGCAGCTTGGTACAAAACCAAGAGACCCAGTACTTC.

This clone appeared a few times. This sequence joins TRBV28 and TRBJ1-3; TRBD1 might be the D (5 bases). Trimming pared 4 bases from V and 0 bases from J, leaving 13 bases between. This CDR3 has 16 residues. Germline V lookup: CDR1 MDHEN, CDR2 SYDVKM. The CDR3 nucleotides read TGTGCCAGCAGTTCCCCCGGGGCTTTCTCTGGAAACACCATATATTTT. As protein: CASSSPGAFSGNTIYF.

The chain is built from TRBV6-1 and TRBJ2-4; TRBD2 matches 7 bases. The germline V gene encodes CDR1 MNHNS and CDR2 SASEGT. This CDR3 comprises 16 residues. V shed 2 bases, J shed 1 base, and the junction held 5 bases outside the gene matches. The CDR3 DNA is TGTGCCAGCAGTGAAAGCGGGGCCGGGGCCAAAAACATTCAGTACTTC. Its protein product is CASSESGAGAKNIQYF.

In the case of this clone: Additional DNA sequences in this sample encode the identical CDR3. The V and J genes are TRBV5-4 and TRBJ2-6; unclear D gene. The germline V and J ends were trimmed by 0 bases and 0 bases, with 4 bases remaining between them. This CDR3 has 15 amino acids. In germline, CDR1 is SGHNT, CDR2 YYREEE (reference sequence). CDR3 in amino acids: CASSLAGSGANVLTF. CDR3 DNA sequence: TGTGCCAGCAGCTTGGCAGGCTCTGGGGCCAACGTCCTGACTTTC.

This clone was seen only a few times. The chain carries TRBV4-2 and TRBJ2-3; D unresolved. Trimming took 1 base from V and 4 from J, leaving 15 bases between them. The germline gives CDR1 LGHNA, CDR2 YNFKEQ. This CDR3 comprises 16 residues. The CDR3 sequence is CASSQGGSVGSDTQYF. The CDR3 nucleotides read TGTGCCAGCAGCCAAGGTGGAAGCGTTGGGTCAGATACGCAGTATTTT.

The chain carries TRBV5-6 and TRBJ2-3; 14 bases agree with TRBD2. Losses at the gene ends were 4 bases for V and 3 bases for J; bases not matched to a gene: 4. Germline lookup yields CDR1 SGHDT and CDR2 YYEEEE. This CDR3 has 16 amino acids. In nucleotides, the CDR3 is TGTGCCAGCAGCCTAGGACTAGCGGGAGGAACAGATACGCAGTATTTT. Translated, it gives CASSLGLAGGTDTQYF.

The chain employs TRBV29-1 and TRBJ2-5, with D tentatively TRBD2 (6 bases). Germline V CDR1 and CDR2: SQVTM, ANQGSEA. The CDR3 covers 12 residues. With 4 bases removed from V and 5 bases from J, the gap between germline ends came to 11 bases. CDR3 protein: CSVGSGRETQYF. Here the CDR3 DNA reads TGCAGCGTTGGTAGCGGAAGGGAGACCCAGTACTTC.

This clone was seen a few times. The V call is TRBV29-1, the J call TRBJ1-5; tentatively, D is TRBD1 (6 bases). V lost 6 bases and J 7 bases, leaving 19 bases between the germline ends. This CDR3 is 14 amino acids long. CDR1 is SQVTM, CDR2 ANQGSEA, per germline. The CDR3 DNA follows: TGCAGCGTCCAGACAGGTCGAGGGGGGCAGCCCCAGCATTTT. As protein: CSVQTGRGGQPQHF.

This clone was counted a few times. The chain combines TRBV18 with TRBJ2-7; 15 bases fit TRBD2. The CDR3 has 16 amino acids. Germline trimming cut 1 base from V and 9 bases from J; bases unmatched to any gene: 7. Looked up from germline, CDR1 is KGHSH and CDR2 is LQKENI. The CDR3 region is CASSPRTSGRGNAQYF. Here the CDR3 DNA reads TGTGCCAGCTCACCACGGACTAGCGGGAGGGGTAACGCGCAGTACTTC.

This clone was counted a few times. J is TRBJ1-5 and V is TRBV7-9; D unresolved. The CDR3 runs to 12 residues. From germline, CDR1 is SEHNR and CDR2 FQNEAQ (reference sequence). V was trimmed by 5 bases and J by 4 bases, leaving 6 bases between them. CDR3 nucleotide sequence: TGTGCCAGCAGCCTACTTAATCAGCCCCAGCATTTT. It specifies CASSLLNQPQHF.